Reported below is one T cell receptor (beta chain). Its antigen is undetermined. The data stem from a study of shared clonotypes between healthy human individuals. Every immunoSEQ plate was one replicate of a subset's evenly spread DNA. The assay was immunoSEQ multiplex PCR, and TCRdb's table has in-frame clones only and misses some. The repertoire holds roughly 2.2 million clones, with around 93% as singletons. Overall study results and limits: Depth of sequencing was expected to influence donor clonotype sharing.

V was pared by 7 bases and J by 2 bases, with 3 bases of the junction left unmatched. The CDR3 runs to 13 residues. Germline-derived CDR1 and CDR2 are SNHLY and FYNNEI. This chain joins TRBV2 and TRBJ2-5, with 8 positions matching TRBD1. Input material: naive CD4+ T cells from PBMCs. Subset described: CD45RA+ positively selected. This clonotype originated in a man between 18 and 35 years old in good health. Some clones in this sample may be carry-over from other donors' samples. CDR3 protein: CASMGTGQETQYF. DNA of the CDR3: TGTGCCAGCATGGGGACAGGACAAGAGACCCAGTACTTC.